Included here is one T cell receptor (beta chain) sequence, with context. The repertoire was sequenced with immunoSEQ multiplex PCR; TCRdb's copy has only in-frame clones and lacks some. This sample carries about 240,000 clones, approximately 90% of them seen once, and the ten largest clones take roughly 4%. This record comes from a study of blood T cell repertoires in COVID-19. J lost 4 bases, V lost 5 bases, and 11 bases had no gene match. Looked up from germline, CDR1 is SGHAT and CDR2 is FQNNGV. The length of the CDR3 is 16 residues. Sample: PBMCs or T cells enriched from blood (not recorded which). This TCR was sampled from a young woman who had recovered from COVID-19. The V and J genes are TRBV11-2 and TRBJ1-5; 7 bases map to TRBD1. The CDR3 loop is CASSAKTGFANQPQHF. CDR3 nucleotides: TGTGCCAGCAGCGCTAAGACAGGGTTTGCAAATCAGCCCCAGCATTTT.